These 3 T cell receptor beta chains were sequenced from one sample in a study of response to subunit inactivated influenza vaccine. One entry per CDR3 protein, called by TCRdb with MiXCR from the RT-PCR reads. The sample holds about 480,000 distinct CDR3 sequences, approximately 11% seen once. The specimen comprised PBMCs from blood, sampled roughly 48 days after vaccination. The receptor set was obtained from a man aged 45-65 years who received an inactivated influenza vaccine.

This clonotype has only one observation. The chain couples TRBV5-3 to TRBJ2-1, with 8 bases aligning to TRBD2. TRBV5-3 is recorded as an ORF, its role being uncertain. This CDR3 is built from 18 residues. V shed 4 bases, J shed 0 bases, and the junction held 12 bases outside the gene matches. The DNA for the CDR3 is TGTGCCAGAAGCCCCAGACTAGCGCCACGAAGCTCCTACAATGAGCAGTTCTTC. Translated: CARSPRLAPRSSYNEQFF.

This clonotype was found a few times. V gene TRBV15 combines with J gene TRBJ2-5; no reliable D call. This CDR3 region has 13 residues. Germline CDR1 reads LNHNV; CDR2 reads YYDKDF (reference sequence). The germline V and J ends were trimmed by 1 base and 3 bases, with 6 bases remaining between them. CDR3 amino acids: CATSRGLEETQYF. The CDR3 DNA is TGTGCCACCAGCAGAGGGTTGGAAGAGACCCAGTACTTC.

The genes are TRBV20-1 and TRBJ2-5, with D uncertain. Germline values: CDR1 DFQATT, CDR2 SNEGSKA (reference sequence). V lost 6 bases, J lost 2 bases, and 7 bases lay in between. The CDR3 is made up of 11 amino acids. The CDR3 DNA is TGCAGTGCCGACATGCAAGAGACCCAGTACTTC. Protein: CSADMQETQYF.